Each of the 10 T cell receptor beta chains below was sequenced from the same sample in a study of blood T cell repertoires in COVID-19. The table came from immunoSEQ multiplex PCR; TCRdb's copy has only in-frame clones and leaves some out. The sample includes about 250,000 clones, about 91% of them seen just once. Material for sequencing was peripheral blood. Receptors were obtained from a man older than 75 with acute or convalescent COVID-19.

This clone was found once. This chain uses TRBV4-1 with TRBJ1-5; 9 positions match TRBD1. Germline values: CDR1 MGHRA, CDR2 YSYEKL. CDR3 length: 16 amino acids. With V trimmed by 2 bases and J by 7 bases, 9 bases remained unmatched. In DNA, the CDR3 is TGCGCCAGCAGCCAACAGGACAGGGGTTCGAGACAGCCCCAGCATTTT. Translation gives CASSQQDRGSRQPQHF.

V gene TRBV5-1 combines with J gene TRBJ2-7, with D tentatively TRBD1 (5 bases). CDR1 SGHRS and CDR2 YFSETQ come from the germline V gene. This CDR3 has 12 amino acids. Trimming cost V 3 bases and J 5 bases, with 9 bases left between them. CDR3 residues: CASSYQGDEQYF. In DNA, the CDR3 is TGCGCCAGCAGCTATCAGGGTGACGAGCAGTACTTC.

This sequence joins TRBV2 and TRBJ2-1, with D perhaps matching TRBD2 (5 bases). The CDR3 has 14 amino acids. Trimming pared 4 bases from V and 12 bases from J, leaving 19 bases between. Germline values: CDR1 SNHLY, CDR2 FYNNEI. The CDR3 DNA is TGTGCCAGCAGTGGGATCTCGAGGGTCCTCGGGCAGTTCTTC. Translated, it gives CASSGISRVLGQFF.

V and J are TRBV23-1 and TRBJ2-5; D perhaps matches TRBD1 (6 bases). TRBV23-1 is treated as an ORF (open reading frame) with a function not yet certain. The CDR3 loop spans 13 amino acids. The V end lost 7 bases, the J end lost 5 bases, and 14 bases lay between the germline ends. The CDR3 loop is CASTSGQGETQYF. CDR3 nucleotides: TGCGCCAGCACCTCCGGGCAGGGGGAGACCCAGTACTTC.

Regarding this clone: Different DNA sequences within this sample yield the same CDR3. The chain employs TRBV11-2 and TRBJ1-3, with D hard to call. The CDR3 is made up of 15 amino acids. The V and J ends lost 0 bases and 1 base respectively, with 7 bases between them. Germline V gene sequence: CDR1 SGHAT, CDR2 FQNNGV. In DNA, the CDR3 is TGTGCCAGCAGCTTAGATCGAGGGTCTGGAAACACCATATATTTT. Encoded protein: CASSLDRGSGNTIYF. The complete variable domain, with remaining parts taken from reference TRBV11-2 and TRBJ1-3, reads EAGVAQSPRYKIIEKRQSVAFWCNPISGHATLYWYQQILGQGPKLLIQFQNNGVVDDSQLPKDRFSAERLKGVDSTLKIQPAKLEDSAVYLCASSLDRGSGNTIYFGEGSWLTVV.

This clone has a handful of counts. The chain joins TRBV3-1 (or the pseudogene TRBV3-2) to TRBJ2-5; D may be TRBD2 (5 bases). The length of the CDR3 is 15 residues. V was shortened by 4 bases and J by 1 base, with 13 bases between the two germline ends. Germline V gives CDR1 LGHDT, CDR2 YNNKEL (reference sequence). The CDR3 loop reads CASSRSTGIQETQYF. The CDR3 nucleotides read TGTGCCAGCAGCCGGTCGACGGGGATCCAAGAGACCCAGTACTTC.

The chain is built from TRBV7-3 and TRBJ2-1; D may be TRBD2 (5 bases). CDR3 size: 15 residues. Trimming took off 5 bases at V and 0 bases at J, with 11 bases between the two ends. Germline V gene lookup returns CDR1 SGHTA and CDR2 FQGTGA. CDR3 loop: CASSKAAISYNEQFF. The CDR3 coding sequence is TGTGCCAGCAGCAAAGCGGCCATCTCCTACAATGAGCAGTTCTTC.

The chain couples TRBV6-4 to TRBJ1-1; D not resolved. The CDR3 is 13 residues long. Germline CDR1 and CDR2: MRHNA and SNTAGT. Trimming left V 6 bases short and J 0 bases short, with 8 bases between. CDR3: CASSVTLNTEAFF. CDR3 sequence (DNA): TGTGCCAGCAGCGTAACATTGAACACTGAAGCTTTCTTT.

This rearrangement joins TRBV6-5 to TRBJ2-1, with D tentatively TRBD1 (5 bases). The CDR3 covers 13 residues. The ends were cut back, 6 bases at V and 5 bases at J, with 11 bases in the middle. Looked up from germline, CDR1 is MNHEY and CDR2 is SVGAGI. The CDR3 region is CASRQDRHNEQFF. CDR3 sequence (DNA): TGTGCCAGCAGACAGGACCGGCACAATGAGCAGTTCTTC.

This clone was detected a few times. This sequence joins TRBV14 and TRBJ2-2, with D uncertain. Trimming cost V 1 base and J 0 bases, with 9 bases left between them. Germline loops: CDR1 SGHDN, CDR2 FVKESK. This CDR3 contains 16 residues. CDR3 bases: TGTGCCAGCAGCCAAGTCATTAGCCCGAACACCGGGGAGCTGTTTTTT. It encodes CASSQVISPNTGELFF.